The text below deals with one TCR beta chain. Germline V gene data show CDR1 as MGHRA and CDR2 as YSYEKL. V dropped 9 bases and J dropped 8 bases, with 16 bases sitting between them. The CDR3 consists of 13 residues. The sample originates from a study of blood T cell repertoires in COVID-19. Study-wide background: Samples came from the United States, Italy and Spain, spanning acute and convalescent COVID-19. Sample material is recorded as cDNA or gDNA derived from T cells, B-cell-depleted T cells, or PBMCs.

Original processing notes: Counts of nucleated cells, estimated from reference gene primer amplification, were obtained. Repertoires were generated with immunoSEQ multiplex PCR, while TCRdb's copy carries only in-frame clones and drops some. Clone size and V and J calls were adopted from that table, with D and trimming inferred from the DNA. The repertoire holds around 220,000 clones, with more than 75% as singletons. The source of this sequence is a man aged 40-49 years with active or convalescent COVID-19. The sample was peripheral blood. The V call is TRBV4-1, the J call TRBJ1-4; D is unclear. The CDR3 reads CASKEGGKEKLFF. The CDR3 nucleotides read TGCGCCAGTAAGGAAGGAGGGAAGGAAAAACTGTTTTTT.